A selection of T cell receptor beta chains follows, all from one sample in a study of follicular helper T cells after annual influenza vaccination. Sequenced by immunoSEQ multiplex PCR; TCRdb stores in-frame clones only, minus some. The data show about 10,000 clones, more than 80% seen once. Sequencing used CXCR5+ CD38- circulating T follicular helper cells from blood, obtained 7 days after influenza vaccination. These receptors all stem from an adult who received the influenza vaccine. Both conserved end residues are part of each CDR3. The D gene is left open where the match is weak. Clone size appears in some rows only: once, few, many, or a class for an expanded clone.

clone_size	v_call	d_call	j_call	cdr3_aa	cdr3_nt
.	TRBV19	.	TRBJ1-5	CASSSRGARGQPQHF	TGTGCCAGTAGCAGCCGGGGGGCGCGAGGTCAGCCCCAGCATTTT
.	TRBV7-2	TRBD1	TRBJ2-2	CASSLPTGGIGELFF	TGTGCCAGCAGCTTACCTACAGGGGGCATCGGGGAGCTGTTTTTT
.	TRBV7-3	.	TRBJ2-5	CASSQRGGETQYF	TGTGCCAGCAGCCAAAGGGGTGGGGAGACCCAGTACTTC
.	TRBV19	TRBD1	TRBJ2-7	CASIRTGTYEQYF	TGTGCCAGTATCCGGACAGGGACCTACGAGCAGTACTTC
few	TRBV7-2	.	TRBJ1-5	CASSSIGQPQHF	TGTGCCAGCAGCTCAATAGGGCAGCCCCAGCATTTT
once	TRBV11-2	.	TRBJ2-7	CASSSQGGGFYEQYF	TGTGCCAGCAGTTCTCAGGGGGGCGGATTCTACGAGCAGTACTTC
.	TRBV6-1	TRBD1	TRBJ1-4	CASSDIGQGGKLFF	TGTGCCAGCAGTGATATAGGACAGGGGGGAAAACTGTTTTTT
.	TRBV5-1	.	TRBJ1-6	CASSLGGAERGSPLHF	TGCGCCAGCAGCTTGGGGGGGGCTGAGAGAGGTTCACCCCTCCACTTT
.	TRBV11-2	.	TRBJ2-7	CASSSTLEQYF	TGTGCCAGCAGCTCAACGCTCGAGCAGTACTTC
.	TRBV2	TRBD2	TRBJ2-7	CASRDAGLAAYEQYF	TGTGCCAGCAGGGACGCGGGACTAGCGGCCTACGAGCAGTACTTC
.	TRBV5-1	TRBD1	TRBJ1-1	CASSLQEQGGNTEAFF	TGCGCCAGCAGCTTACAAGAACAGGGGGGTAACACTGAAGCTTTCTTT